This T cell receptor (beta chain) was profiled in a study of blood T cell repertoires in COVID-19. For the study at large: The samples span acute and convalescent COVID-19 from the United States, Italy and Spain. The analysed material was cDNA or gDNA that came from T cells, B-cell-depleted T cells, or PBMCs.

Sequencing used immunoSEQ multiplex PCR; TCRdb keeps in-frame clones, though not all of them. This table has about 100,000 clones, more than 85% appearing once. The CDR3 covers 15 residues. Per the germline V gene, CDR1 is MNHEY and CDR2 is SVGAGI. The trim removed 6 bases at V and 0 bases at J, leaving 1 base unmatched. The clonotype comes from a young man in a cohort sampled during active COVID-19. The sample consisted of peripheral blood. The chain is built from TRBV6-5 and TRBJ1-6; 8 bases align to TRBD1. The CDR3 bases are TGTGCCAGCAGACAGGGGGACTCCTATAATTCACCCCTCCACTTT. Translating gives CASRQGDSYNSPLHF.